The following is a T cell receptor (beta chain) sequence with its context. Its antigen is unidentified. This CDR3 has 17 residues. Per the germline V gene, CDR1 is LGHNA and CDR2 is YSLEER. The ends lost 0 bases at V and 7 bases at J; junction bases unmatched: 8. The sample originates from a study of T cell responses to AZD1222 COVID-19 vaccine. Method: immunoSEQ multiplex PCR; TCRdb's copy keeps in-frame clones and lacks some. The sample has approximately 150,000 clones; under 95% are singletons. Overall study findings and caveats: Donors were largely white British and mainly female; clonal diversity was possibly underestimated.

This sequence was found in an adult in good health. The J gene is TRBJ1-4, the V gene TRBV4-3; 10 nucleotides line up with TRBD1. The sample here was peripheral blood, taken on day 0 of AZD1222 vaccination. This CDR3 reads CASSQDYRQGAGEKLFF. CDR3 nucleotides: TGCGCCAGCAGCCAAGATTACAGACAGGGGGCGGGTGAAAAACTGTTTTTT.